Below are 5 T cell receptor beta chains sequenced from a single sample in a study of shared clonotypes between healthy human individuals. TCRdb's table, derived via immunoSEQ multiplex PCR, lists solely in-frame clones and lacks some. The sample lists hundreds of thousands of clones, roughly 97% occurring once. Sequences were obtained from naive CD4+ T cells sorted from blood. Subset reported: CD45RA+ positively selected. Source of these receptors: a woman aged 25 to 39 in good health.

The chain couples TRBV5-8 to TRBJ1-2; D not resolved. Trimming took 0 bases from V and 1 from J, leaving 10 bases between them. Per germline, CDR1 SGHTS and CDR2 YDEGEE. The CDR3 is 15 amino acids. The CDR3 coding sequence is TGTGCCAGCAGCTTGGGTCGCGGTTATAACTATGGCTACACCTTC. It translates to CASSLGRGYNYGYTF.

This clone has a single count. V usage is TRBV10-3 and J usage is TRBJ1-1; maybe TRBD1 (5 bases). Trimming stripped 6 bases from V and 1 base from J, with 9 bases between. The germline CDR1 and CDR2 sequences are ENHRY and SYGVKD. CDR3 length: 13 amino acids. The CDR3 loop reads CAISATANTEAFF. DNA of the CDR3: TGTGCCATCAGCGCGACAGCGAACACTGAAGCTTTCTTT.

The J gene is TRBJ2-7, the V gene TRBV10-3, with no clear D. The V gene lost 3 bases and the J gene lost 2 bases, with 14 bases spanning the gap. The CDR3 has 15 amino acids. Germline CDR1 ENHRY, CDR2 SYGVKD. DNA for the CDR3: TGTGCCATCAGTGATGGCCAGCACTCCACCTACGAGCAGTACTTC. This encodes CAISDGQHSTYEQYF.

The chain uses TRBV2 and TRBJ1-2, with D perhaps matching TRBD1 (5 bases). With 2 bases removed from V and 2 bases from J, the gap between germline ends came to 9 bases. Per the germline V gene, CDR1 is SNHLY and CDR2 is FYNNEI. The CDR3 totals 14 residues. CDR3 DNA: TGTGCCAGCAGTGAAAGGCAGGGAAACTATGGCTACACCTTC. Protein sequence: CASSERQGNYGYTF.

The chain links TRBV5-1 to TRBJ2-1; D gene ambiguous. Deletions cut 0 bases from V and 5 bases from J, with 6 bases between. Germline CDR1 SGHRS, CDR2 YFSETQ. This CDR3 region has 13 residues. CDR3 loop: CASSLGSNNEQFF. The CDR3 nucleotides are TGCGCCAGCAGCTTGGGCTCAAACAATGAGCAGTTCTTC.